The sequence of this T cell receptor (beta chain) was determined in a study of tumor-infiltrating lymphocytes in primary liver carcinoma. Whole-study context: The patient group consisted of men and women aged 30 to 69 years.

Germline V gives CDR1 PRHDT, CDR2 FYEKMQ (reference sequence). The CDR3 contains 13 residues. Regarding this clonotype: Its antigen is as yet unknown. One end of the junction fails to match germline, which may point to a read error.

Whole-study findings and limits: Tumor-blood pairs (like tumor-adjacent pairs) overlapped less than tumor region pairs did.

The roughly 17-31 mg bulk tissue piece was not sorted before simultaneous RNA and DNA extraction. cDNA specific to TCR beta was made from about 550 ng of total RNA, with a constant-region primer employed for priming. Slightly modified ARM-PCR, run as three nested multiplex PCR rounds, produced the TCR beta libraries. For about 11 cycles apiece, the opening two PCR rounds ran with TRBV1-TRBV30 forward primers and a C-beta reverse primer. MiXCR, run by TCRdb on the multiplex PCR reads, gives a single entry per CDR3 protein. In the table there are approximately 45,000 distinct CDR3 sequences, roughly 80% of which are singletons.

Source material: tumor-adjacent normal liver tissue. The J gene is TRBJ1-2, the V gene TRBV13, with a tentative D call TRBD1 (5 bases). This TCR was sampled from a woman aged 30 to 39 with primary liver carcinoma and hepatitis B virus infection. CDR3 loop: CAGSGWDRYGYTF. DNA of the CDR3: TGTGCCGGCAGCGGATGGGACCGTTATGGCTACACCTTC. Combining the CDR3 with reference TRBV13 and TRBJ1-2 gives the whole variable domain AAGVIQSPRHLIKEKRETATLKCYPIPRHDTVYWYQQGPGQDPQFLISFYEKMQSDKGSIPDRFSAQQFSDYHSELNMSSLELGDSALYFCAGSGWDRYGYTFGSGTRLTVV.